These 7 T cell receptor beta chains were all obtained from the same sample, sequenced in a study of cytomegalovirus exposure and HLA in healthy donors (TCRdb year 2017). Library construction relied on the immunoSEQ multiplex PCR assay. TCRdb obtained this table from immuneACCESS and retained in-frame rearrangements with V and J assigned. These tables miss some clones; where compared with another copy, unresolved V genes account for less than half of the shortfall, and the remainder is unexplained. Recorded for this sample are around 300,000 clones; 88% of them occurred a single time. The ten largest clones add up to around 0.88% of the sample. The sample comprised PBMCs. These receptor sequences come from a man aged 25-45 years in good health and CMV-seronegative.

The chain couples TRBV5-6 to TRBJ2-7; 10 bases are a match to TRBD1. V shed 0 bases and J 4 bases; nucleotides not matched to a gene: 4. The germline CDR1 and CDR2 sequences are SGHDT and YYEEEE. The CDR3 is made up of 15 amino acids. The CDR3 DNA reads as TGTGCCAGCAGCTTGGGGGGACAGGGGATTTACGAGCAGTACTTC. It yields the protein CASSLGGQGIYEQYF.

The V gene is TRBV20-1, the J gene TRBJ1-1, with no clear D. Per germline, CDR1 DFQATT and CDR2 SNEGSKA (reference sequence). CDR3 length equals 11 residues. V was pared by 4 bases and J by 9 bases, with 12 bases between. The CDR3 loop reads CSANGAAQAFF. The CDR3 DNA sequence: TGCAGTGCTAACGGCGCGGCACAAGCTTTCTTT.

The gene calls are TRBV11-2 and TRBJ1-6; D is uncertain. Trimming removed 5 bases at V and 7 bases at J, with 15 bases between. The CDR3 loop spans 15 amino acids. CDR1 is SGHAT, CDR2 FQNNGV, per germline. The CDR3 spells CASSAEGLGNSPLHF. As DNA, the CDR3 is TGTGCCAGCAGCGCAGAGGGTTTGGGCAATTCACCCCTCCACTTT.

In DNA form, the CDR3 reads TGTGCCAGCAGAAGGACTTCCGCGGAGACCCAGTACTTC. Protein: CASRRTSAETQYF. The chain couples TRBV27 to TRBJ2-5; D is possibly TRBD2 (5 bases). Between the trimmed V and J ends, which lost 6 bases and 5 bases, there was a span of 13 bases. Germline values: CDR1 MNHEY, CDR2 SMNVEV (reference sequence). CDR3 length equals 13 residues.

The sample holds one count of this clone. The V call is TRBV6-6, the J call TRBJ2-7, with no clear D. Trimming shortened V by 0 bases and J by 1 base, and 7 bases separated the two germline ends. Germline V gene sequence: CDR1 MNHNY, CDR2 SVGAGI (reference sequence). The CDR3 loop spans 14 amino acids. The CDR3 region has the DNA TGTGCCAGCAGTTACTCAGTACAGTCCTACGAGCAGTACTTC. This sequence encodes CASSYSVQSYEQYF.

This clone came up a few times. This sequence joins TRBV19 and TRBJ1-5; D remains ambiguous. Per germline, CDR1 LNHDA and CDR2 SQIVND (reference sequence). The CDR3 is 15 amino acids. Trimming left V 3 bases short and J 7 bases short, with 16 bases between. The CDR3 here is CASSIGRPIGQPQHF. The CDR3 region has the DNA TGTGCCAGTAGTATCGGGAGGCCTATAGGGCAGCCCCAGCATTTT.

V usage is TRBV5-1 and J usage is TRBJ1-1; D is possibly TRBD1 (5 bases). The germline CDR1 and CDR2 sequences are SGHRS and YFSETQ. V gave up 6 bases and J gave up 3 bases, with 12 bases separating them. The CDR3 runs 13 residues. CDR3 residues: CASNLGRDTEAFF. The CDR3, as DNA: TGCGCCAGCAACCTTGGCAGGGACACTGAAGCTTTCTTT.